One sample yielded the 17 T cell receptor beta chains listed below, sequenced in a study of T cell changes during pregnancy in multiple sclerosis. Repertoires were generated with immunoSEQ multiplex PCR, while TCRdb's copy carries only in-frame clones and drops some. The table has about 57,000 clones, 75% to 90% seen once; the top ten hold about 1.8%. The sequencing used peripheral blood, collected after pregnancy. Source of these receptors: a female donor with multiple sclerosis, enrolled in a pregnancy study.

The chain carries TRBV30 and TRBJ1-1, with 7 bases matching TRBD1. Germline CDR1 reads GTSNPN; CDR2 reads SVGIG (reference sequence). This CDR3 has 15 amino acids. V lost 3 bases, J lost 0 bases, and 7 bases stayed unmatched. The CDR3 nucleotides are TGTGCCTGGAGGGAGCCGGACAGGATGAACACTGAAGCTTTCTTT. Its translation is CAWREPDRMNTEAFF. Full variable domain (missing parts from reference TRBV30 and TRBJ1-1): SQTIHQWPATLVQPVGSPLSLECTVEGTSNPNLYWYRQAAGRGLQLLFYSVGIGQISSEVPQNLSASRPQDRQFILSSKKLLLSDSGFYLCAWREPDRMNTEAFFGQGTRLTVV.

The chain is built from TRBV28 and TRBJ1-5, with D uncertain. Germline V gene lookup returns CDR1 MDHEN and CDR2 SYDVKM. V dropped 6 bases and J dropped 0 bases, with 3 bases sitting between them. The length of the CDR3 is 12 residues. The CDR3 region has the DNA TGTGCCAGCAGACTTAGCAATCAGCCCCAGCATTTT. Encoded protein: CASRLSNQPQHF.

The chain links TRBV18 to TRBJ1-1; no reliable D call. CDR1 is KGHSH and CDR2 is LQKENI in the germline V gene. Trimming left V 3 bases short and J 4 bases short, with 18 bases between. The CDR3 spans 16 residues. This CDR3 is CASSPNSPGIGTEAFF. The CDR3 DNA reads as TGTGCCAGCTCACCCAACTCCCCGGGGATTGGCACTGAAGCTTTCTTT.

This clone appeared a single time. The CDR3 sequence is CASSINRDWETQETQYF. DNA of the CDR3: TGTGCCAGCAGTATCAATCGGGACTGGGAGACCCAAGAGACCCAGTACTTC. The chain couples TRBV2 to TRBJ2-5; D might be TRBD2 (6 bases). The CDR3 sequence is 17 residues long. CDR1 is SNHLY, CDR2 FYNNEI, per germline. Trimming shortened V by 5 bases and J by 1 base, and 20 bases separated the two germline ends.

The chain recombines TRBV18 with TRBJ2-7, with no clear D. V shed 0 bases and J shed 3 bases, with 6 bases lying between them. The CDR3 runs to 13 residues. CDR1 and CDR2 (germline): KGHSH, LQKENI. This chain's CDR3 is CASSPPSLYEQYF. The CDR3 DNA follows: TGTGCCAGCTCACCACCGAGCCTCTACGAGCAGTACTTC.

The CDR3 sequence: CASSIGGPRGQPQHF. CDR3 sequence (DNA): TGTGCCAGTAGTATAGGGGGGCCCCGAGGTCAGCCCCAGCATTTT. The rearrangement uses TRBV19 and TRBJ1-5, with a possible D match to TRBD1 (6 bases). CDR1 is LNHDA, CDR2 SQIVND, per germline (reference sequence). Trimming removed 1 base from V and 6 bases from J, with 13 bases in between. CDR3 length: 15 residues.

V usage is TRBV4-3 and J usage is TRBJ1-1; D ambiguous. The CDR3 consists of 16 residues. The germline V gene has CDR1 LGHNA and CDR2 YSLEER. Trimming removed 4 bases from V and 4 bases from J, with 19 bases in between. CDR3 amino acids: CASSPVVWGRGTEAFF. The CDR3 bases are TGCGCCAGCAGCCCCGTCGTTTGGGGTCGGGGCACTGAAGCTTTCTTT.

V is TRBV2 and J is TRBJ1-2; tentative D call: TRBD1 (5 bases). Trimming took off 6 bases at V and 1 base at J, with 12 bases between the two ends. The germline CDR1 and CDR2 sequences are SNHLY and FYNNEI. The CDR3 contains 14 residues. CDR3 in DNA: TGTGCCAGCAGGGTGACAGTCAATAACTATGGCTACACCTTC. This gives the protein CASRVTVNNYGYTF.

The chain has TRBV2 and TRBJ1-4; no reliable D call. V lost 1 base to trimming and J lost 4 bases, with 7 bases between them. This CDR3 spans 14 amino acids. In germline, CDR1 is SNHLY, CDR2 FYNNEI. The CDR3 sequence: CASSEVQINEKLFF. CDR3 DNA sequence: TGTGCCAGCAGTGAAGTGCAGATTAATGAAAAACTGTTTTTT.

This chain uses TRBV5-1 with TRBJ2-7; 8 bases align to TRBD2. CDR1 and CDR2 (germline): SGHRS, YFSETQ. The CDR3 contains 16 residues. V gave up 4 bases and J gave up 6 bases; unmatched junction bases: 15. CDR3 nucleotides: TGCGCCAGCAGCCCGCGTGGTAGCGGGGCCATTATCGAGCAGTACTTC. Residues: CASSPRGSGAIIEQYF.

The rearrangement joins TRBV6-1 to TRBJ1-5; D is possibly TRBD1 (6 bases). Looked up from germline, CDR1 is MNHNS and CDR2 is SASEGT. The length of the CDR3 is 13 residues. Trimming removed 4 bases at V and 6 bases at J, with 10 bases between. The CDR3 DNA reads TGTGCCAGCAGTGGACAGGATGCTCAGCCCCAGCATTTT. Its protein is CASSGQDAQPQHF.

The gene calls are TRBV27 and TRBJ2-7, with no clear D. Germline CDR1 reads MNHEY; CDR2 reads SMNVEV (reference sequence). Trimming removed 2 bases from V and 0 bases from J, with 8 bases in between. The CDR3 covers 14 residues. In DNA form, the CDR3 reads TGTGCCAGCAGTTTACAGGCCGGCTCCTACGAGCAGTACTTC. Translated, it gives CASSLQAGSYEQYF.

The rearrangement links TRBV11-3 to TRBJ2-1, with a weak D call TRBD2 (6 bases). The germline V gene has CDR1 SGHNT and CDR2 YENEEA. V was clipped by 4 bases and J by 2 bases, with 12 bases between them. The CDR3 totals 15 residues. Here the CDR3 reads CASSWRDGAYNEQFF. The CDR3 DNA reads as TGTGCCAGCAGCTGGCGGGACGGGGCCTACAATGAGCAGTTCTTC.

The V and J genes are TRBV27 and TRBJ1-6; D is unclear. The CDR3 runs 14 residues. Deletions cut 0 bases from V and 7 bases from J, with 7 bases between. The germline V gene has CDR1 MNHEY and CDR2 SMNVEV (reference sequence). In DNA, the CDR3 is TGTGCCAGCAGTTTATCGCTTCAGAATTCACCCCTCCACTTT. It encodes CASSLSLQNSPLHF.

The V gene is TRBV7-9, the J gene TRBJ2-1; 8 nucleotides line up with TRBD2. V lost 1 base and J lost 13; bases outside the gene matches: 6. There are 13 residues in the CDR3. From germline, CDR1 is SEHNR and CDR2 FQNEAQ (reference sequence). The CDR3 is CASSLGGGQYQFF. CDR3 bases: TGTGCCAGCAGCTTAGGCGGGGGGCAATACCAGTTCTTC.

The chain couples TRBV12-2 to TRBJ1-5; TRBD1, the table's D call, was not compared with the DNA. TRBV12-2 is deemed a pseudogene. The CDR3 length is 15 residues. The DNA for the CDR3 is TGTGCAAGTCGCTTGTACAGGGGGCTTTGGCAGCCCCAGCATTTT. As protein: CASRLYRGLWQPQHF.

V usage is TRBV6-5 and J usage is TRBJ1-2; the match to TRBD1 covers 7 bases. This CDR3 contains 15 residues. Germline CDR1 reads MNHEY; CDR2 reads SVGAGI. With V trimmed by 2 bases and J by 8 bases, 11 bases remained unmatched. In DNA, the CDR3 is TGTGCCAGCAGTTACGGCGGCAGGGGGAATGGAGGCTACACCTTC. Protein sequence: CASSYGGRGNGGYTF.